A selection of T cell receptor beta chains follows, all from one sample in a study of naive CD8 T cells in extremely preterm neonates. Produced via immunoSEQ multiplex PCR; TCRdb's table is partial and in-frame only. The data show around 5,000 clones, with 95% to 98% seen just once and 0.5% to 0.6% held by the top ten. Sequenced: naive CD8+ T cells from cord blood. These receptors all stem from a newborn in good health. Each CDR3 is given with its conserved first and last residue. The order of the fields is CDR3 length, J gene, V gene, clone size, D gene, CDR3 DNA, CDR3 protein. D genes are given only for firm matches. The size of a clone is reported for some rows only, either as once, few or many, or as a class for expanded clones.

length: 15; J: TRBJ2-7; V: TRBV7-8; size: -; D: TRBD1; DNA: TGTGCCAGCAGCGCCGCGACAGGGTTGGTCTACGAGCAGTACTTC; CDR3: CASSAATGLVYEQYF
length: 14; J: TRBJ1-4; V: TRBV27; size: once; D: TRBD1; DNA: TGTGCCAGCAGTTTATCAGGGGGCATTGAAAAACTGTTTTTT; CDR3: CASSLSGGIEKLFF
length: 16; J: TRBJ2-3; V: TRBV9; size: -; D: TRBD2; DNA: TGTGCCAGCAGCGTAGAAGCGGGGGGCGTTACAGATACGCAGTATTTT; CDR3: CASSVEAGGVTDTQYF
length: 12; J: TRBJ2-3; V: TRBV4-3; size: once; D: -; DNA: TGCGCCAGCAGCCAAGACTTTTATACGCAGTATTTT; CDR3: CASSQDFYTQYF
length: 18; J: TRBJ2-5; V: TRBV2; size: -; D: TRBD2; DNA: TGTGCCAGCGGGGGTGATAGCGGGGGGGCGGAAATCCAAGAGACCCAGTACTTC; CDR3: CASGGDSGGAEIQETQYF
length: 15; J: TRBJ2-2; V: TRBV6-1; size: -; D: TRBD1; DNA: TGTGCCAGCGAGACAGGGGGGTTTATCACCGGGGAGCTGTTTTTT; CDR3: CASETGGFITGELFF
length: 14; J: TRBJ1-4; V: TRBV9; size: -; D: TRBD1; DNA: TGTGCCAGCAGCCCCGGGACAGGGACTGAAAAACTGTTTTTT; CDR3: CASSPGTGTEKLFF
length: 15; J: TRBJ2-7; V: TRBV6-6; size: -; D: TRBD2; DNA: TGTGCCAGCAGTTATGGGGGAGGGGCGGTGAGCGAGCAGTACTTC; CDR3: CASSYGGGAVSEQYF
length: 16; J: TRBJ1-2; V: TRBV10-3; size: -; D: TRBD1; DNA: TGTGCCATCAGTGAGATTCCCGACAGGGGTTCTTATGGCTACACCTTC; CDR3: CAISEIPDRGSYGYTF
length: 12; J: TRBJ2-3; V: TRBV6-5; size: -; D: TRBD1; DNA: TGTGCCAGCAGACAGGGGGCAGATACGCAGTATTTT; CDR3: CASRQGADTQYF
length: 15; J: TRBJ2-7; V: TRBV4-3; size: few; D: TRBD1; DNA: TGCGCCAGCAGCCAAGGGGGGACAGGGGGCTACGAGCAGTACTTC; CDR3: CASSQGGTGGYEQYF